The 7 T cell receptor beta chains reported below all come from one sample, sequenced in a study of blood T cell repertoires in COVID-19 (TCRdb year 2020). The method behind the library was the immunoSEQ multiplex PCR assay. This immuneACCESS table, as held by TCRdb, lists in-frame sequences with V and J called but not all clones. Of the missing ones, under half trace to an unresolved V gene in checked studies; the others have no known cause. The sample profile shows 220,000 or so clones; about 86% of them were found once. Roughly 10% of the sample belongs to the ten largest clones. The sample comprised peripheral blood. The receptor source for this set is a woman in her forties or fifties with COVID-19, enrolled during active disease.

CDR3 sequence reads: CASPGGTGSGQYF. CDR3 sequence (DNA): TGTGCCAGCCCGGGGGGGACAGGGAGTGGTCAGTACTTC. The V gene is TRBV6-6, the J gene TRBJ2-7, with D possibly matching TRBD1 (9 bases). V lost 8 bases and J lost 10, with 21 bases in between. Germline V gene sequence: CDR1 MNHNY, CDR2 SVGAGI (reference sequence). The CDR3 has 13 amino acids.

The J gene is TRBJ1-5, the V gene TRBV28, with D tentatively TRBD1 (6 bases). Germline V gene sequence: CDR1 MDHEN, CDR2 SYDVKM. V lost 5 bases and J lost 1, with 18 bases in between. The length of the CDR3 is 17 residues. Written as DNA, the CDR3 is TGTGCCAGCAGTCCCCCGATTATTACAGGGAGCAATCAGCCCCAGCATTTT. Translated: CASSPPIITGSNQPQHF.

This chain links TRBV30 with TRBJ1-3; 7 positions match TRBD1. The junction had 5 bases not matched to a gene; V was cut back by 5 bases and J by 4 bases. The CDR3 consists of 13 residues. The germline CDR1 and CDR2 sequences are GTSNPN and SVGIG (reference sequence). The CDR3 nucleotides read TGTGCCTGGGAAGGGGGCACAGGAAACACCATATATTTT. This translates into CAWEGGTGNTIYF.

The chain uses TRBV6-5 and TRBJ2-6; 7 bases align to TRBD1. V gave up 5 bases and J gave up 4 bases; unmatched junction bases: 5. The CDR3 contains 15 residues. Per the germline V gene, CDR1 is MNHEY and CDR2 is SVGAGI. CDR3 in amino acids: CASSTGVVGANVLTF. DNA for the CDR3: TGTGCCAGCAGTACAGGGGTTGTCGGGGCCAACGTCCTGACTTTC.

This clone was seen once. The V and J genes are TRBV27 and TRBJ1-5, with unresolved D. CDR3 length: 15 residues. Trimming pared 0 bases from V and 3 bases from J, leaving 9 bases between. Germline V CDR1 and CDR2: MNHEY, SMNVEV (reference sequence). DNA for the CDR3: TGTGCCAGCAGTTTATCTTTCCCATTCAATCAGCCCCAGCATTTT. As protein: CASSLSFPFNQPQHF.

The CDR3 DNA sequence: TGTGCCAGCAGCCCCCGCGGGCTGGAAAGCTACACCTTC. This codes for CASSPRGLESYTF. The chain carries TRBV7-2 and TRBJ1-2; D gene ambiguous. Germline lookup yields CDR1 SGHTA and CDR2 FQGNSA. CDR3 length: 13 residues. Trimming took 5 bases from V and 9 from J, leaving 16 bases between them.

The chain is built from TRBV6-5 and TRBJ1-1; D gene uncertain. Trimming removed 7 bases at V and 8 bases at J, with 17 bases between. There are 13 residues in the CDR3. The germline CDR1 and CDR2 sequences are MNHEY and SVGAGI. The CDR3 loop reads CASTEGWRGEAFF. In DNA, the CDR3 is TGTGCCAGCACCGAAGGGTGGCGGGGAGAAGCTTTCTTT.